The rows below give T cell receptor beta chains drawn from one sample of a study of radiation and T cells in renal cell carcinoma. Method: immunoSEQ multiplex PCR; TCRdb's copy keeps in-frame clones and lacks some. Among 130,000 to 150,000 clones, approximately 86% were seen once, and the ten largest hold over 15%. Here the sequenced sample was blood, taken from a patient whose treatment included radiotherapy and nephrectomy. The source of these receptors is a woman aged 45 to 65 with renal cell carcinoma. Both conserved end residues are part of each CDR3. The D gene is left open where the match is weak. Not all rows give a size; the values are once, few, many and, for expanded clones, a class.

clone_size: -
d_call: -
v_call: TRBV5-1
j_call: TRBJ2-1
cdr3_nt: TGCGCCAGCAGCTTGGAATCCACGTCCGCTGAGCAGTTCTTC
cdr3_aa: CASSLESTSAEQFF

clone_size: -
d_call: -
v_call: TRBV7-2
j_call: TRBJ1-2
cdr3_nt: TGTGCCAGCAGCGTCGGTCTGATTCAGGATGGCTACACCTTC
cdr3_aa: CASSVGLIQDGYTF

clone_size: -
d_call: TRBD2
v_call: TRBV4-1
j_call: TRBJ2-7
cdr3_nt: TGCGCCAGCAGCCTGACTAGCGGGAGCTACGAGCAGTACTTC
cdr3_aa: CASSLTSGSYEQYF

clone_size: -
d_call: -
v_call: TRBV19
j_call: TRBJ2-1
cdr3_nt: TGTGCCAGTAGTATCGGGCCCAAAGGCTACAATGAGCAGTTCTTC
cdr3_aa: CASSIGPKGYNEQFF

clone_size: -
d_call: -
v_call: TRBV19
j_call: TRBJ2-3
cdr3_nt: TGTGCCAGTAGTATCCAGACCACAGATACGCAGTATTTT
cdr3_aa: CASSIQTTDTQYF

clone_size: -
d_call: TRBD1
v_call: TRBV12-5
j_call: TRBJ1-5
cdr3_nt: TGTGCTAGTGCTATGGGACAGGGAAATCAGCCCCAGCATTTT
cdr3_aa: CASAMGQGNQPQHF

clone_size: -
d_call: TRBD2
v_call: TRBV7-2
j_call: TRBJ2-7
cdr3_nt: TGTGCCAGCAGTTACCAGGTAGCGGGATCCTACGAGCAGTACTTC
cdr3_aa: CASSYQVAGSYEQYF

clone_size: -
d_call: -
v_call: TRBV28
j_call: TRBJ2-4
cdr3_nt: TGTGCCAGCGGGAAGAGCGGATTAGCCAAAAACATTCAGTACTTC
cdr3_aa: CASGKSGLAKNIQYF

clone_size: once
d_call: TRBD1
v_call: TRBV7-6
j_call: TRBJ2-3
cdr3_nt: TGTGCCAGCAGCTACCTGGACAGGAACACAGATACGCAGTATTTT
cdr3_aa: CASSYLDRNTDTQYF

clone_size: -
d_call: -
v_call: TRBV7-2
j_call: TRBJ2-3
cdr3_nt: TGTGCCAGCAGCTCCAGGTCCTTGGGGACAGATACGCAGTATTTT
cdr3_aa: CASSSRSLGTDTQYF

clone_size: -
d_call: TRBD1
v_call: TRBV18
j_call: TRBJ2-5
cdr3_nt: TGTGCCAGCTCACCCCCGGGACAGCAACAACAAGAGACCCAGTACTTC
cdr3_aa: CASSPPGQQQQETQYF

clone_size: -
d_call: TRBD1
v_call: TRBV29-1
j_call: TRBJ2-3
cdr3_nt: TGCAGCGTTGAGGGGACAGTCACGGGGGATACGCAGTATTTT
cdr3_aa: CSVEGTVTGDTQYF

clone_size: -
d_call: TRBD2
v_call: TRBV27
j_call: TRBJ2-5
cdr3_nt: TGTACGGGGCAGCGGGACGACCAAGAGACCCAGTACTTC
cdr3_aa: CTGQRDDQETQYF

clone_size: -
d_call: TRBD1
v_call: TRBV30
j_call: TRBJ1-5
cdr3_nt: TGTGCCTGGAGTGTGACAGGGTTTTCCAATCAGCCCCAGCATTTT
cdr3_aa: CAWSVTGFSNQPQHF

clone_size: -
d_call: -
v_call: TRBV11-2
j_call: TRBJ2-7
cdr3_nt: TGTGCCAGCAGCTTAGTGGCCGCCTCGTACGAGCAGTACTTC
cdr3_aa: CASSLVAASYEQYF

clone_size: -
d_call: TRBD1
v_call: TRBV19
j_call: TRBJ1-5
cdr3_nt: TGTGCCAGTAGTATAATGACAGGGGGGCAGCCCCAGCATTTT
cdr3_aa: CASSIMTGGQPQHF

clone_size: -
d_call: -
v_call: TRBV7-9
j_call: TRBJ2-5
cdr3_nt: TGTGCCAGCAGCTTCCGTGAGACCCAGTACTTC
cdr3_aa: CASSFRETQYF

clone_size: -
d_call: -
v_call: TRBV27
j_call: TRBJ2-7
cdr3_nt: TGTGCCAGCAGTTTACTGGGGGCTATACCCGCCGAGCAGTACTTC
cdr3_aa: CASSLLGAIPAEQYF

clone_size: once
d_call: TRBD1
v_call: TRBV7-2
j_call: TRBJ2-7
cdr3_nt: TGTGCCAGCAGCTTCCGGACAGGGGTAGAATACGAGCAGTACTTC
cdr3_aa: CASSFRTGVEYEQYF

clone_size: -
d_call: -
v_call: TRBV4-3
j_call: TRBJ1-1
cdr3_nt: TGCGCCAGCAGCCCAGCCATGAACACTGAAGCTTTCTTT
cdr3_aa: CASSPAMNTEAFF

clone_size: few
d_call: TRBD1
v_call: TRBV5-4
j_call: TRBJ1-1
cdr3_nt: TGTGCCAGCAGCAGTGGACAGGGTGAAGCTTTCTTT
cdr3_aa: CASSSGQGEAFF

clone_size: -
d_call: TRBD1
v_call: TRBV5-1
j_call: TRBJ1-6
cdr3_nt: TGCGCCAGCAGGGTCAGGGGGTTCTCACCCCTCCACTTT
cdr3_aa: CASRVRGFSPLHF

clone_size: -
d_call: -
v_call: TRBV11-2
j_call: TRBJ2-1
cdr3_nt: TGTGCCAGCAGCCCGGGGACGAATGAGCAGTTCTTC
cdr3_aa: CASSPGTNEQFF

clone_size: -
d_call: -
v_call: TRBV6-5
j_call: TRBJ1-3
cdr3_nt: TGTGCCACTCGGAGGCAGGGCTACTCTGGAAACACCATATATTTT
cdr3_aa: CATRRQGYSGNTIYF

clone_size: -
d_call: -
v_call: TRBV5-1
j_call: TRBJ2-3
cdr3_nt: TGCGCCAGCAGCTTTGAGAGGGCAGATACGCAGTATTTT
cdr3_aa: CASSFERADTQYF

clone_size: -
d_call: -
v_call: TRBV7-2
j_call: TRBJ1-2
cdr3_nt: TGTGCCAGCAGCGTCTCTAAGGGGGGTACGGGCTATGGCTACACCTTC
cdr3_aa: CASSVSKGGTGYGYTF